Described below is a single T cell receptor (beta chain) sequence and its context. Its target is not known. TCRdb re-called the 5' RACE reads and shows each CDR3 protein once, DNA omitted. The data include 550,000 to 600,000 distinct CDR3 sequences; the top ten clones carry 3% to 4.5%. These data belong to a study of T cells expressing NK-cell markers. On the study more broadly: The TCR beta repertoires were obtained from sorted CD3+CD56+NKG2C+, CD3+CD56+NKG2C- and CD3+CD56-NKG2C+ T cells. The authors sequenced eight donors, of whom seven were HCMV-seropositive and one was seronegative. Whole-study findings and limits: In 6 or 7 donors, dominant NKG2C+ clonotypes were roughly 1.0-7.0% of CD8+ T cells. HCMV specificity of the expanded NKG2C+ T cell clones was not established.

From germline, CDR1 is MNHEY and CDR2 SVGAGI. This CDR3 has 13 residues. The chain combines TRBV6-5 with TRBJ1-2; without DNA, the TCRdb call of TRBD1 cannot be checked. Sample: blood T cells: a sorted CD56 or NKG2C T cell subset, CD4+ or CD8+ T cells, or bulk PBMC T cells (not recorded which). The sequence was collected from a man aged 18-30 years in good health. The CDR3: CASSYRDNYGYTF.